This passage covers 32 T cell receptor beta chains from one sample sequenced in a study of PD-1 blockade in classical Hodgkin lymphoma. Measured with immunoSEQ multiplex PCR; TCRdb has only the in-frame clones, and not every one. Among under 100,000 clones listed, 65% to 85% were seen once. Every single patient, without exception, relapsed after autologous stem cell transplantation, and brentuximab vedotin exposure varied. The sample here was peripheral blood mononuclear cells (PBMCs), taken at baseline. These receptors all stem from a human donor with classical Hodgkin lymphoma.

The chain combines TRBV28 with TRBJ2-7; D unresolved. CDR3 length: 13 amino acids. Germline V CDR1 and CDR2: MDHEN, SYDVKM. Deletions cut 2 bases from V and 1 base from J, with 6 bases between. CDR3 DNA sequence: TGTGCCAGCAGTTTAACTCCTTCCTACGAGCAGTACTTC. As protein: CASSLTPSYEQYF. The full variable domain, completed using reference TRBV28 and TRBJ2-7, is DVKVTQSSRYLVKRTGEKVFLECVQDMDHENMFWYRQDPGLGLRLIYFSYDVKMKEKGDIPEGYSVSREKKERFSLILESASTNQTSMYLCASSLTPSYEQYFGPGTRLTVT.

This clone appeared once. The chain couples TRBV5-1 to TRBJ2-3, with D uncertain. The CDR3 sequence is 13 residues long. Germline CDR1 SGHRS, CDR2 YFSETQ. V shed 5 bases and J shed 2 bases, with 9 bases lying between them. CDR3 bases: TGCGCCAGCAGAGGAGTTTCCACAGATACGCAGTATTTT. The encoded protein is CASRGVSTDTQYF.

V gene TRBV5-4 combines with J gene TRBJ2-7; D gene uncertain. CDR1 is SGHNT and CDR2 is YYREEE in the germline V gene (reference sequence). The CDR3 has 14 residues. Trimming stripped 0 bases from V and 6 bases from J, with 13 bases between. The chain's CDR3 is CASSLVGSTSEQYF. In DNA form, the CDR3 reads TGTGCCAGCAGCTTGGTAGGATCCACCTCCGAGCAGTACTTC. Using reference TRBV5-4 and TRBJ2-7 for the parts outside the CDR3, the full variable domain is ETGVTQSPTHLIKTRGQQVTLRCSSQSGHNTVSWYQQALGQGPQFIFQYYREEENGRGNFPPRFSGLQFPNYSSELNVNALELDDSALYLCASSLVGSTSEQYFGPGTRLTVT.

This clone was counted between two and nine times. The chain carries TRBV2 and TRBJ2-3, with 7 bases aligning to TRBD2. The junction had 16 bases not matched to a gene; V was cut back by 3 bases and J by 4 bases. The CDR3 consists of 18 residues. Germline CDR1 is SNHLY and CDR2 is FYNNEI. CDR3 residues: CASSDGGRAIPAADTQYF. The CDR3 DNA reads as TGTGCCAGCAGTGACGGGGGGAGGGCCATCCCCGCGGCAGATACGCAGTATTTT.

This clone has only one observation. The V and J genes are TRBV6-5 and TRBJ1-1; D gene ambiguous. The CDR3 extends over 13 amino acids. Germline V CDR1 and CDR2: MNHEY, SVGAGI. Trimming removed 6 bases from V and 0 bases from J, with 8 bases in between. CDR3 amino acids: CASSRTMNTEAFF. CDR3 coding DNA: TGTGCCAGCAGCCGAACAATGAACACTGAAGCTTTCTTT.

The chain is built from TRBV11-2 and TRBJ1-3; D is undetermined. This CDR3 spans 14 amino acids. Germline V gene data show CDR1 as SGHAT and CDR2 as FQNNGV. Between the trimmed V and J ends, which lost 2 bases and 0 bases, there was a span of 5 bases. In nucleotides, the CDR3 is TGTGCCAGCAGCTTAAGTGTCTCTGGAAACACCATATATTTT. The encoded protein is CASSLSVSGNTIYF.

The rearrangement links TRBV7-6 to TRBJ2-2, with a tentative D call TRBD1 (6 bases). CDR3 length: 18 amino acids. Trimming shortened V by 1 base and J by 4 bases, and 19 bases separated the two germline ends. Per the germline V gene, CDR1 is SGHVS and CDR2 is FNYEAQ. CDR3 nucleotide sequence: TGTGCCAGCAGCTTAGGGGACACCTCCCCTCGGGCCACCGGGGAGCTGTTTTTT. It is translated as CASSLGDTSPRATGELFF.

CDR3 in DNA: TGTGCCAGCCGACAGGGGGTATATCCTAACTATGGCTACACCTTC. Translated: CASRQGVYPNYGYTF. V and J are TRBV19 and TRBJ1-2, with TRBD1 matching 9 bases. The CDR3 is made up of 15 amino acids. V lost 9 bases and J lost 0; bases outside the gene matches: 8. The germline CDR1 and CDR2 sequences are LNHDA and SQIVND (reference sequence).

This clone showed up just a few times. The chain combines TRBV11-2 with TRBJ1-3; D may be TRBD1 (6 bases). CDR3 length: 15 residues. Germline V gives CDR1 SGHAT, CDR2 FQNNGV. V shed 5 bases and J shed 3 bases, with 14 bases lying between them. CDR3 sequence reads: CASSPDWGRGNTIYF. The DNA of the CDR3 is TGTGCCAGCAGCCCTGATTGGGGGCGTGGAAACACCATATATTTT.

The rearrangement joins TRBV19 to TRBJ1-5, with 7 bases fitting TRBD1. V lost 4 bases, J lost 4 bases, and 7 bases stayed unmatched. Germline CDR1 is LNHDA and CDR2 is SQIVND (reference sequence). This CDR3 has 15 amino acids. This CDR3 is CASSNRGRGNQPQHF. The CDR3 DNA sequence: TGTGCCAGTAGTAACAGGGGAAGGGGTAATCAGCCCCAGCATTTT.

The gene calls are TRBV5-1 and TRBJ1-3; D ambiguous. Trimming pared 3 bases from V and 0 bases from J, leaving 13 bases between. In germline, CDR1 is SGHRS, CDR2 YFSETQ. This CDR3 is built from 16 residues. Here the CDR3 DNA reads TGCGCCAGCAGCTCCCTGGGCCAAGACTCTGGAAACACCATATATTTT. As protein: CASSSLGQDSGNTIYF. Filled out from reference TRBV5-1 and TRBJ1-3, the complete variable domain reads KAGVTQTPRYLIKTRGQQVTLSCSPISGHRSVSWYQQTPGQGLQFLFEYFSETQRNKGNFPGRFSGRQFSNSRSEMNVSTLELGDSALYLCASSSLGQDSGNTIYFGEGSWLTVV.

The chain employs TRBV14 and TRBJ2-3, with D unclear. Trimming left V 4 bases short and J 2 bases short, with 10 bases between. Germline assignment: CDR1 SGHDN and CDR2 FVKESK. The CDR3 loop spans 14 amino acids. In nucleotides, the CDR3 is TGTGCCAGCAGCCCCTCGGCAGTCACAGATACGCAGTATTTT. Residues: CASSPSAVTDTQYF.

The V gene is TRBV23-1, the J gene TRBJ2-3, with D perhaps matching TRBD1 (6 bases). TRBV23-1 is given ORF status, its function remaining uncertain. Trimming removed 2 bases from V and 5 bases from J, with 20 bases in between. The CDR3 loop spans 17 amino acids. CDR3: CASSQSPRGPLRDTQYF. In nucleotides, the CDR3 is TGCGCCAGCAGTCAAAGTCCCAGGGGCCCCTTGCGAGATACGCAGTATTTT.

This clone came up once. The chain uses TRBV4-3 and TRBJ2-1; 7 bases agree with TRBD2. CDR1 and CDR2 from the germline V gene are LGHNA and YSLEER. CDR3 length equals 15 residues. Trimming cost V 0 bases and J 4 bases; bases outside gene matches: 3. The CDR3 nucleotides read TGCGCCAGCAGCCAAGAGCGGGACTATTACAATGAGCAGTTCTTC. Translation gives CASSQERDYYNEQFF.

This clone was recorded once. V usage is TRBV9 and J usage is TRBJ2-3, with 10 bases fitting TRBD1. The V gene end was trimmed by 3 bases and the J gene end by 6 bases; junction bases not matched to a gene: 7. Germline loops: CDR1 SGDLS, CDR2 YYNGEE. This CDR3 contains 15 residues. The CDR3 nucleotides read TGTGCCAGCAGCGCTAGGACAGGGGGAGTCGATACGCAGTATTTT. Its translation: CASSARTGGVDTQYF.

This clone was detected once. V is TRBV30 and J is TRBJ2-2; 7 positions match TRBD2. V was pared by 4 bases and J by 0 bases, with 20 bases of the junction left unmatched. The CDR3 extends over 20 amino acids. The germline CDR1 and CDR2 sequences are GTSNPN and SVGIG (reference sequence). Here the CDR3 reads CAWNIGYYNRGDANTGELFF. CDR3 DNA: TGTGCCTGGAATATAGGGTATTATAACCGGGGGGACGCGAACACCGGGGAGCTGTTTTTT.

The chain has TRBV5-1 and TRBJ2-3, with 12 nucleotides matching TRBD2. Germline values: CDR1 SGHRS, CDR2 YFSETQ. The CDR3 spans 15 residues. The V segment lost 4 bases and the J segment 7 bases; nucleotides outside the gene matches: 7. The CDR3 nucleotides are TGCGCCAGCAGCCCGCCACTAGCGGGAGGACATACGCAGTATTTT. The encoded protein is CASSPPLAGGHTQYF.

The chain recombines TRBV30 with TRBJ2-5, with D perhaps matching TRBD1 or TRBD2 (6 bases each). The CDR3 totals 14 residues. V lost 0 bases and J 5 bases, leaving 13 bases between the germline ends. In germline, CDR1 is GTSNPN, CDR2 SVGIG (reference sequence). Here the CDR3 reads CAWSVPGGGETQYF. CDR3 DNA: TGTGCCTGGAGTGTACCCGGGGGCGGCGAGACCCAGTACTTC.

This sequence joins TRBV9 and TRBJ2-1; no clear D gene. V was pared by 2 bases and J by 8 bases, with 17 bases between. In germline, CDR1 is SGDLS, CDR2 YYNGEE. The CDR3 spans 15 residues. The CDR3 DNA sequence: TGTGCCAGCAGCGTGGGCCCAGCCCCCCGGGATGAGCAGTTCTTC. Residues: CASSVGPAPRDEQFF.

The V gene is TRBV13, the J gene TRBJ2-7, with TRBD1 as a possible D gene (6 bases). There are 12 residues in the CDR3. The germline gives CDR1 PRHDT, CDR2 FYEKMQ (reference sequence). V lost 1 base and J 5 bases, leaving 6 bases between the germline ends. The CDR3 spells CASSLAGDEQYF. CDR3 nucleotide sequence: TGTGCCAGCAGCTTAGCAGGGGACGAGCAGTACTTC.

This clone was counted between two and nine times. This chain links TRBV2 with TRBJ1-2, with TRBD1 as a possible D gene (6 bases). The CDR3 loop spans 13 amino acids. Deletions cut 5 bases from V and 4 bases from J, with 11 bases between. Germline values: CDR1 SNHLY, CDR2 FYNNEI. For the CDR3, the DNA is TGTGCCAGCAGTCCACAGGGTGGCTATGGCTACACCTTC. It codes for CASSPQGGYGYTF.

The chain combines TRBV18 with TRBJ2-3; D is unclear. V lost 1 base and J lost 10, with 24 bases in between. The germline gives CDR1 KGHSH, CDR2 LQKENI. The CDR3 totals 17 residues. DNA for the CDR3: TGTGCCAGCTCACCACTTAAAAAGACTGACACAACCGCTGCGCAGTATTTT. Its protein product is CASSPLKKTDTTAAQYF.

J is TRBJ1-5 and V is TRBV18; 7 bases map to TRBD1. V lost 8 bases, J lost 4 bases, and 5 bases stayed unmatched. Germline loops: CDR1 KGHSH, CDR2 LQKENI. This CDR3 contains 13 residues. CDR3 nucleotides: TGTGCCAGCGCGACAGGGTTTAATCAGCCCCAGCATTTT. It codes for CASATGFNQPQHF.

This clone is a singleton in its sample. CDR3 nucleotides: TGTGCCAGCAGCGTAGGACAGGGGTGGGGCTCCTACGAGCAGTACTTC. Its translation is CASSVGQGWGSYEQYF. The chain joins TRBV9 to TRBJ2-7; 8 nucleotides match TRBD1. This CDR3 is built from 16 residues. Germline V lookup: CDR1 SGDLS, CDR2 YYNGEE. Trimming at V came to 0 bases and at J to 0 bases, leaving 5 bases not matched to a gene.

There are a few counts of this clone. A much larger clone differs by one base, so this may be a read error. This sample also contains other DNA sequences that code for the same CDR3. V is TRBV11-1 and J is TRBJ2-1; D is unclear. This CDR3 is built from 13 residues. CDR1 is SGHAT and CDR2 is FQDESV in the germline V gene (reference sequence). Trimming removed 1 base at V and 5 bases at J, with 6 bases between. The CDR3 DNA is TGTGCCAGCAGCTTAGGGCGGCACAATGAGCAGTTCTTC. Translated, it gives CASSLGRHNEQFF.

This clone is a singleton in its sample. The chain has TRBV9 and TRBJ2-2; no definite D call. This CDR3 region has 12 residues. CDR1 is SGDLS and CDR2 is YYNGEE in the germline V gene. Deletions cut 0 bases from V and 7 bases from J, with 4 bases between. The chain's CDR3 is CASSVVFGELFF. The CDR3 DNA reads TGTGCCAGCAGCGTAGTTTTCGGGGAGCTGTTTTTT.

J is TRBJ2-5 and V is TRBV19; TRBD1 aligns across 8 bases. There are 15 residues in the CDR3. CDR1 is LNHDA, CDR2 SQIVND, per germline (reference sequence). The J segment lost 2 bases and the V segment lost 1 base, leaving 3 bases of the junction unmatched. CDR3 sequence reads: CASSIVGTGQETQYF. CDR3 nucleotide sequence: TGTGCCAGTAGTATAGTAGGGACAGGACAAGAGACCCAGTACTTC. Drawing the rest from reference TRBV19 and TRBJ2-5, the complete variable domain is DGGITQSPKYLFRKEGQNVTLSCEQNLNHDAMYWYRQDPGQGLRLIYYSQIVNDFQKGDIAEGYSVSREKKESFPLTVTSAQKNPTAFYLCASSIVGTGQETQYFGPGTRLLVL.

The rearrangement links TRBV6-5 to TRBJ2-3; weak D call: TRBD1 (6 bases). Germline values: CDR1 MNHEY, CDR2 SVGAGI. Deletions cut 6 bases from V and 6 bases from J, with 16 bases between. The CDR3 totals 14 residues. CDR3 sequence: CASRDRKGWDTQYF. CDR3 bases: TGTGCCAGCAGAGACAGGAAGGGGTGGGATACGCAGTATTTT.

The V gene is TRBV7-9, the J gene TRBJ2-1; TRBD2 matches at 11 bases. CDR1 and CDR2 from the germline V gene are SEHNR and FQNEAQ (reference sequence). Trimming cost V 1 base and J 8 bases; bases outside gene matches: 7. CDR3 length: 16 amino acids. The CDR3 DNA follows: TGTGCCAGCAGCTTAGGACTAGCGGGAAATCGCGATGAGCAGTTCTTC. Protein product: CASSLGLAGNRDEQFF.

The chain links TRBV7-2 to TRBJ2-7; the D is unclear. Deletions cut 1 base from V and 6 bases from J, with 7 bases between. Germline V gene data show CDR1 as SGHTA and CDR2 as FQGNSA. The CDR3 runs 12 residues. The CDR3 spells CASSLGVGEQYF. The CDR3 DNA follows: TGTGCCAGCAGCTTAGGAGTCGGCGAGCAGTACTTC. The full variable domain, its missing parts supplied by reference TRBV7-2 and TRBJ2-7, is GAGVSQSPSNKVTEKGKDVELRCDPISGHTALYWYRQSLGQGLEFLIYFQGNSAPDKSGLPSDRFSAERTGGSVSTLTIQRTQQEDSAVYLCASSLGVGEQYFGPGTRLTVT.

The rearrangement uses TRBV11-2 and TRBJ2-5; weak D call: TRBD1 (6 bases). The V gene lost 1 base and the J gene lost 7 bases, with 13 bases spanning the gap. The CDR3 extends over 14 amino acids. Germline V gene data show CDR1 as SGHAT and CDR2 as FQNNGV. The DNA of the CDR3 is TGTGCCAGCAGCTTAGGCAGGGGCCCAGGGACCCAGTACTTC. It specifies CASSLGRGPGTQYF.

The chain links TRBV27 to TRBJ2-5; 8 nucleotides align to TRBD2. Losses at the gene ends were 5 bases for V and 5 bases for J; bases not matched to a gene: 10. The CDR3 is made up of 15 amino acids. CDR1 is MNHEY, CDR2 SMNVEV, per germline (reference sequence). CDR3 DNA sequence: TGTGCCAGCAGTGGGCCCGGGACTAGGGGGGAGACCCAGTACTTC. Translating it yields CASSGPGTRGETQYF.